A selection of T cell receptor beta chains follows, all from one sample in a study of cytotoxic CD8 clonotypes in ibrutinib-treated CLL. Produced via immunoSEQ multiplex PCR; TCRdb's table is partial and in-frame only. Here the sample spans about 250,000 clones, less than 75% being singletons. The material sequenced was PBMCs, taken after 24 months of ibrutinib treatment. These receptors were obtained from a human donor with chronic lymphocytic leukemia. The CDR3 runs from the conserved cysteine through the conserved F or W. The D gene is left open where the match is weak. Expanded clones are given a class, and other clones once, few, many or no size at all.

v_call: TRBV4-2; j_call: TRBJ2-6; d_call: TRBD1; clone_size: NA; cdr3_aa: CASSQGQSGQGSPGANVLTF; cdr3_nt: TGTGCCAGCAGCCAGGGACAATCGGGACAGGGGAGTCCTGGGGCCAACGTCCTGACTTTC
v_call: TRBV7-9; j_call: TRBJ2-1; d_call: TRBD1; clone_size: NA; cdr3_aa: CASSFLPGTGGHSHEQFF; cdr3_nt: TGTGCCAGCAGCTTTCTCCCCGGGACAGGGGGTCATAGCCATGAGCAGTTCTTC
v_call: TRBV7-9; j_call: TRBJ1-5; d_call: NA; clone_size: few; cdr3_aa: CASRTGDQPQHF; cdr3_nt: TGTGCCAGCAGAACGGGGGATCAGCCCCAGCATTTT
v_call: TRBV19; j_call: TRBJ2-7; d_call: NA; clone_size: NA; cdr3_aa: CASSTGYEQYF; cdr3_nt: TGTGCCAGTAGCACAGGGTACGAGCAGTACTTC
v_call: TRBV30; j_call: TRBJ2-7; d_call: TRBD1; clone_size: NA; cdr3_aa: CAWRDRGPEQYF; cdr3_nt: TGTGCCTGGAGGGACAGGGGCCCCGAGCAGTACTTC
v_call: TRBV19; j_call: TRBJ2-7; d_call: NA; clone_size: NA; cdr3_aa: CASSISSGSSYEQYF; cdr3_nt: TGTGCCAGTAGTATTAGTTCTGGCAGCTCCTACGAGCAGTACTTC
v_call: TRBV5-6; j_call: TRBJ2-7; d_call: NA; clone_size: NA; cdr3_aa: CASSLVGEQYF; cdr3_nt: TGTGCCAGCAGCTTGGTAGGGGAGCAGTACTTC
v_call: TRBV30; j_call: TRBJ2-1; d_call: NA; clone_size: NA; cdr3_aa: CAWSFFLDSSSYNEQFF; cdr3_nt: TGTGCCTGGAGTTTTTTCCTGGACAGCAGCTCCTACAATGAGCAGTTCTTC
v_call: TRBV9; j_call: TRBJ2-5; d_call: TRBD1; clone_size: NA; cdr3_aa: CASSVGPGQAETQYF; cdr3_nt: TGTGCCAGCAGCGTAGGGCCAGGACAGGCGGAGACCCAGTACTTC
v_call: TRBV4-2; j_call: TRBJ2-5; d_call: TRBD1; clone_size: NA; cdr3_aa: CASSQENRGETQYF; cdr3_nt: TGTGCCAGCAGCCAAGAAAACAGGGGAGAGACCCAGTACTTC
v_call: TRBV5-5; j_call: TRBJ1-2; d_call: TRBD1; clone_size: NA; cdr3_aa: CASSLSIGQGGDGYTF; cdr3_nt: TGTGCCAGCAGCTTGAGTATTGGACAGGGGGGTGATGGCTACACCTTC
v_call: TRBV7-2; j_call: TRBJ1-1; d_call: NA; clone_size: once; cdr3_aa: CASSLDSLEAFF; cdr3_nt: TGTGCCAGCAGCTTAGACAGCCTTGAAGCTTTCTTT
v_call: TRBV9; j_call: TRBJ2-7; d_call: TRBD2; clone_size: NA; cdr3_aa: CASSVGEGPTYEQYF; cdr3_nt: TGTGCCAGCAGCGTAGGGGAGGGGCCGACCTACGAGCAGTACTTC
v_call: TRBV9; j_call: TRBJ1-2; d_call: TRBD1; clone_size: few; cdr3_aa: CASSGGPDRDANYGYTF; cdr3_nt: TGTGCCAGCAGCGGGGGACCTGACAGGGACGCTAACTATGGCTACACCTTC
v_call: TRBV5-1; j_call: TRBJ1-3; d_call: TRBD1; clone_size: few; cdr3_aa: CASSLSWTGKVNTIYF; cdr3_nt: TGCGCCAGCAGCCTTTCTTGGACAGGGAAGGTGAACACCATATATTTT
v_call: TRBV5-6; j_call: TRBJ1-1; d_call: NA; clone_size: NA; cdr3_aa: CASSLWQFARAEAFF; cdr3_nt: TGTGCCAGCAGCTTGTGGCAGTTTGCTCGCGCTGAAGCTTTCTTT
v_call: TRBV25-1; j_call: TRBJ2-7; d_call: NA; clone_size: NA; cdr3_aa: CASRGASYEQYF; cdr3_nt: TGTGCCAGCAGAGGGGCCTCCTACGAGCAGTACTTC
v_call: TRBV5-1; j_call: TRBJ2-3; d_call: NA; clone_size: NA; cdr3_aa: CASSLYGRQEDTQYF; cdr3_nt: TGCGCCAGCAGCTTGTACGGGAGACAGGAAGATACGCAGTATTTT
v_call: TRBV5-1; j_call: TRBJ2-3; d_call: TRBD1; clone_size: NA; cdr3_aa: CASSLVGGQGQDTQYF; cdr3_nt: TGCGCCAGCAGCTTGGTCGGGGGACAGGGCCAAGATACGCAGTATTTT
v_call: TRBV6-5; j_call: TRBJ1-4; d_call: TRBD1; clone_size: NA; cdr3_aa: CASSSGQGAANEKLFF; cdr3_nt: TGTGCCAGCAGTTCCGGACAGGGGGCGGCTAATGAAAAACTGTTTTTT
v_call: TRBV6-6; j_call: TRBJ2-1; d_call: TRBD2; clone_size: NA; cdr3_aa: CASSYTAGVSSGEQFF; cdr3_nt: TGTGCCAGCAGTTATACAGCGGGAGTCTCATCGGGTGAGCAGTTCTTC
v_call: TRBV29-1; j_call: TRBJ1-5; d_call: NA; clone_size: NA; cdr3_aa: CSVEDQEDQPQHF; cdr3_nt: TGCAGCGTTGAAGATCAGGAGGATCAGCCCCAGCATTTT
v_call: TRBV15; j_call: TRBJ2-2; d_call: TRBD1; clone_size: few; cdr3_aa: CATSRGDRLTGELFF; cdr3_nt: TGTGCCACCAGCAGAGGGGACAGGCTGACCGGGGAGCTGTTTTTT
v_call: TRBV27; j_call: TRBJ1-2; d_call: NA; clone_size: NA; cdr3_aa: CATAWSKELANYGYTF; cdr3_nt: TGTGCCACAGCGTGGAGCAAAGAATTAGCTAACTATGGCTACACCTTC
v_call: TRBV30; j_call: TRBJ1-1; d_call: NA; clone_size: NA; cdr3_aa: CAWSPVLGQTEAFF; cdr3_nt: TGTGCCTGGAGTCCGGTCTTAGGACAAACTGAAGCTTTCTTT
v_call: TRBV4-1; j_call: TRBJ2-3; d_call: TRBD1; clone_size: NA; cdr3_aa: CASSFQRTGQTDTQYF; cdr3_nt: TGCGCCAGCAGCTTTCAACGGACAGGGCAGACAGATACGCAGTATTTT
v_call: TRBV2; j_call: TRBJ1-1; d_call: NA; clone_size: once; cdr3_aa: CASSDRFRTGNTEAFF; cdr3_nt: TGTGCCAGCAGTGATCGTTTCCGGACGGGGAACACTGAAGCTTTCTTT
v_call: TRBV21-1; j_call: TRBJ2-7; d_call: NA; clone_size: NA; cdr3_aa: CASRPSYEQYF; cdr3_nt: TGTGCCAGCAGACCTAGCTACGAGCAGTACTTC
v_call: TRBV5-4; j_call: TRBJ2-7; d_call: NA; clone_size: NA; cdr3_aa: CASSLEGGQGNDYEQYF; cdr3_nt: TGTGCCAGCAGCTTGGAGGGGGGGCAGGGAAACGATTACGAGCAGTACTTC
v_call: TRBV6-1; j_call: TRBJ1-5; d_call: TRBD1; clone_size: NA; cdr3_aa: CASSDATGTGRNQPQHF; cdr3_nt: TGTGCCAGCAGTGATGCCACCGGGACAGGGCGCAATCAGCCCCAGCATTTT
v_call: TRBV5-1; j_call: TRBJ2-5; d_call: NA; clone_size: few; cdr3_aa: CASSLEGQETQYF; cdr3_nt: TGCGCCAGCAGCTTGGAGGGGCAAGAGACCCAGTACTTC
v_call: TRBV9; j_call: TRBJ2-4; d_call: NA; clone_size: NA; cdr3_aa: CASSVGQTPQYF; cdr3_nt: TGTGCCAGCAGCGTAGGACAGACCCCTCAGTACTTC
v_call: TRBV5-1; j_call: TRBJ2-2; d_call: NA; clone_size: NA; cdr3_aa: CASSFIEEGHSGELFF; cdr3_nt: TGCGCCAGCAGCTTTATTGAGGAGGGCCATTCCGGGGAGCTGTTTTTT
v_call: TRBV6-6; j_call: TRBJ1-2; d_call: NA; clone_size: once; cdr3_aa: CASSAAILGILF; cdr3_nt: TGTGCCAGCAGCGCGGCGATTTTGGGAATACTATTC